This is a list of T cell receptor beta chains from one sample in a study of cytomegalovirus exposure and HLA in healthy donors. Assay: immunoSEQ multiplex PCR; the TCRdb copy retains only in-frame clones and omits some. The sample lists about 160,000 clones, around 79% occurring once. Sequenced material: PBMCs. All receptors derive from a man aged 40-55 years in good health and CMV-seronegative. Both conserved end residues are trimmed from each CDR3. Clone sizes are given selectively: once, few, many, or a class where the clone is expanded.

TRBJ2-6 | 15 | . | TRBV7-6 | ASSFLVGPSGANGLT
TRBJ2-7 | 12 | . | TRBV15 | ATSRGGNSYEQY
TRBJ2-7 | 13 | . | TRBV19 | ASSKFGPSSHEQY
. | 16 | . | TRBV27 | ASSLKKSGRGPYNEQF
TRBJ1-1 | 13 | . | TRBV2 | ASSARQGLYTEAF
TRBJ2-7 | 12 | . | TRBV28 | ASSPGDRGYEQY
TRBJ2-1 | 12 | . | TRBV5-4 | ASSEDRVENEQF
TRBJ2-1 | 12 | . | TRBV19 | ASSVQGSRNEQF
TRBJ2-5 | 16 | . | TRBV7-2 | ASSPQLAGGPVQETQY
TRBJ2-3 | 10 | . | TRBV2 | ASSDNTDTQY
TRBJ1-4 | 14 | . | TRBV5-4 | ASSLATGGSNEKLF
TRBJ1-2 | 13 | few | TRBV19 | ASSIRGQTNYGYT
TRBJ2-5 | 11 | . | TRBV5-6 | ASSSQGRETQY
TRBJ2-6 | 13 | . | TRBV2 | ASSPTGVGANGLT
TRBJ2-6 | 14 | . | TRBV6-4 | ASSERTASGANGLT
TRBJ2-2 | 12 | . | TRBV7-6 | ASSFRTGSGELF